This T cell receptor beta chain was sequenced for a study of siplizumab effects on memory and regulatory T cells (dated by TCRdb to about 2019). With regard to the full study: The study looked at the effect of siplizumab, an anti-CD2 antibody, on alloreactive T-cell subsets in allogeneic mixed lymphocyte reactions made from human PBMCs.

Sorted unstimulated T cells and proliferating T cells recovered from mixed lymphocyte reactions were subjected to TCRbeta CDR3 sequencing. Fresh whole blood from ten HLA-typed healthy donors was used as the source from which PBMCs were isolated. Unstimulated CD4+ regulatory T cells were FACS-sorted to map the origin of alloreactive clones. The research as a whole found: The suppressive function of proliferating Tregs from siplizumab cultures was not functionally confirmed. Unstimulated naive T cells appeared more diverse than memory T cells, and naive cells seemed to contribute substantially to the alloresponse. Siplizumab significantly lowered the cumulative frequency of alloreactive sequences that could be traced to unstimulated CD4+ memory T cells. A naive or memory phenotype could not be assigned to roughly 80-96% of proliferating CD4+ or CD8+ clones. In reactions with siplizumab, an average of 68.8% of mappable alloreactive CD4+ clones were Treg-derived, compared with 26.9% in control reactions. Because sequences below about 10^-5 frequency were poorly captured, only a minor fraction of alloreactive clones could be mapped to unstimulated subsets.

In the germline V gene, CDR1 corresponds to MNHNS and CDR2 to SASEGT. V is reduced by 1 base and J by 4 bases, leaving a spacing of 16 bases between them. From the cysteine up to the phenylalanine, the CDR3 has a length of 16 residues. Only the CDR3 DNA is retained, 48 bases long and in frame from the first base. To note about this clone: The antigen this receptor binds is unknown. Base qualities are not recorded, but no much larger clone differs from it by a single base.

Library preparation employed the immunoSEQ multiplex PCR assay. Approximately 10^5 TCR templates per sample were assayed on the deep sequencing platform. Genomic DNA extracted from sorted T cells was the material used for TCRbeta CDR3 sequencing. For the original study's pipeline: Clonal analysis of TCRbeta CDR3 data was done in the R programming language. Comparing unstimulated samples against CFSE-low samples taken after the reaction was how alloreactive CD4+ and CD8+ clones were defined. Regulatory or non-regulatory origin was assigned to alloreactive CD4+ clones by matching of sequences to sorted unstimulated Treg and non-Treg repertoires. The source is immuneACCESS, and TCRdb retained only in-frame sequences with V and J called. Part of the clones is not carried over; for the studies checked, unresolved V genes explain less than half of this, and the remainder is unexplained. V and J calls and clone size are as listed in that table; D and trimming were resolved from the DNA. The sample table holds 95,000 to 110,000 clones, of which roughly 93% were seen once. The top ten clonotypes cover roughly 0.64% of the sample.

Sample: Tregs sorted from blood. This clonotype was sampled from a human donor in good health. The chain was built from TRBV6-1 and TRBJ2-5; the D gene assignment is ambiguous. This receptor carries the CDR3 CASSEEWGLIGETQYF. At the DNA level, the sequence is TGTGCCAGCAGTGAAGAATGGGGATTGATAGGAGAGACCCAGTACTTC.